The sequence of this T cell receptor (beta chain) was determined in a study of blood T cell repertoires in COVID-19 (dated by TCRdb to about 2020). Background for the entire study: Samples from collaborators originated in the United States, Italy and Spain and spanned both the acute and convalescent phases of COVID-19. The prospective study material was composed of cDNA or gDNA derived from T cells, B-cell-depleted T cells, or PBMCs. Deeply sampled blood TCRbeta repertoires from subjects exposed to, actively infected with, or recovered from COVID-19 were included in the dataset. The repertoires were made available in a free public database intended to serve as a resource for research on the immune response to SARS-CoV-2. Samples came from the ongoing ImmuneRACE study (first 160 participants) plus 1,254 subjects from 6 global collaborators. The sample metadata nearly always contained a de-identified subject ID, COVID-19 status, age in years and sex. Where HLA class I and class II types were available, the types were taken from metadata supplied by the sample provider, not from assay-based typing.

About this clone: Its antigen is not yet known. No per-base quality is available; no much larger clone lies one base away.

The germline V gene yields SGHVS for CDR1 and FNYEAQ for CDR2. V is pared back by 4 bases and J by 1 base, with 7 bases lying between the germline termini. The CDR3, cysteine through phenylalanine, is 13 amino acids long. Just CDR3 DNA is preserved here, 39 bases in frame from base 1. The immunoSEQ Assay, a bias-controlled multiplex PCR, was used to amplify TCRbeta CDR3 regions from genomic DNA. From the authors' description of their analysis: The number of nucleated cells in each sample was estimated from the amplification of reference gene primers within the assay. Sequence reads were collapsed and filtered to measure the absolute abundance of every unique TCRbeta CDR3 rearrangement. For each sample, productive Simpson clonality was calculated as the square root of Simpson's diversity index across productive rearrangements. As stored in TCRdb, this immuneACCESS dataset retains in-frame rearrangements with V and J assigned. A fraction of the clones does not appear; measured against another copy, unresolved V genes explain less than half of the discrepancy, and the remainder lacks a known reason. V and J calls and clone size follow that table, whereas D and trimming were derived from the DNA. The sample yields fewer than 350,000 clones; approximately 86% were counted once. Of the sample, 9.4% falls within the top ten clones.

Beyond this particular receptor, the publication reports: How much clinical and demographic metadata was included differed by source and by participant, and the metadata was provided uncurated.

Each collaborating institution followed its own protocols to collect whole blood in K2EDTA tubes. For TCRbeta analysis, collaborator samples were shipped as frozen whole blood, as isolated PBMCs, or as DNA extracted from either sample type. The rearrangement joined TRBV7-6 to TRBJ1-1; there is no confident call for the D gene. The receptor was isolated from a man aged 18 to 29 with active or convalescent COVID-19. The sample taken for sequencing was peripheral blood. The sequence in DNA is TGTGCCAGCAGCTCAGATGGGAACACTGAAGCTTTCTTT. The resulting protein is CASSSDGNTEAFF.